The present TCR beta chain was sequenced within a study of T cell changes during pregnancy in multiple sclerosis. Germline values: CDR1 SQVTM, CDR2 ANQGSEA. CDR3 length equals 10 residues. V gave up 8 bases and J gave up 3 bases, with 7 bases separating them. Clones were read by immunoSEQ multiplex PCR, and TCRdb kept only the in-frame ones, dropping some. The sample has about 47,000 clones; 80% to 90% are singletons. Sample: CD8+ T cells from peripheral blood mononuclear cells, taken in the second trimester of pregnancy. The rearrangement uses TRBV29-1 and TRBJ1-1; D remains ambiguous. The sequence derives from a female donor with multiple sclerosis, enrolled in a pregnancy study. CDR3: CSTRDTEAFF. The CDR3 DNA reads TGCAGCACACGGGACACTGAAGCTTTCTTT.